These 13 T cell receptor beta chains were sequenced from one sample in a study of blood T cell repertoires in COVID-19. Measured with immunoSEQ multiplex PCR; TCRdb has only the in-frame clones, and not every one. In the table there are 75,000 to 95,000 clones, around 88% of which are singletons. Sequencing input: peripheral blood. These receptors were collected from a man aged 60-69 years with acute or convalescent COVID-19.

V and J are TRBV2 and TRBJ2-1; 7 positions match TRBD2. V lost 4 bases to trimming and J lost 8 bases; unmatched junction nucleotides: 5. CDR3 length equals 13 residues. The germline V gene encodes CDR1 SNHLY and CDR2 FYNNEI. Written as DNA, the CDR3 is TGTGCCAGCAGTGCCGGGGAGGGCCATGAGCAGTTCTTC. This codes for CASSAGEGHEQFF. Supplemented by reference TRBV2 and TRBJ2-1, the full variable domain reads EPEVTQTPSHQVTQMGQEVILRCVPISNHLYFYWYRQILGQKVEFLVSFYNNEISEKSEIFDDQFSVERPDGSNFTLKIRSTKLEDSAMYFCASSAGEGHEQFFGPGTRLTVL.

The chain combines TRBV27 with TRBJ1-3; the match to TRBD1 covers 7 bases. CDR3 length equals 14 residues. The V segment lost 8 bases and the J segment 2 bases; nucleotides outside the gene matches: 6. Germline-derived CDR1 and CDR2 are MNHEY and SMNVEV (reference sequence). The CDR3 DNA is TGTGCCAGCGCGAGGGGGACAGCTGGAAACACCATATATTTT. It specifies CASARGTAGNTIYF.

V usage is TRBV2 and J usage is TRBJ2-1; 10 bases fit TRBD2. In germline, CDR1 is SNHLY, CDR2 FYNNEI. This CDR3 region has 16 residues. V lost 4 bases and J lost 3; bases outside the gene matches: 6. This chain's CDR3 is CASSALIAGGYNEQFF. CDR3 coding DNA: TGTGCCAGCAGTGCTTTAATAGCGGGGGGCTACAATGAGCAGTTCTTC. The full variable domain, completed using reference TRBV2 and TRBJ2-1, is EPEVTQTPSHQVTQMGQEVILRCVPISNHLYFYWYRQILGQKVEFLVSFYNNEISEKSEIFDDQFSVERPDGSNFTLKIRSTKLEDSAMYFCASSALIAGGYNEQFFGPGTRLTVL.

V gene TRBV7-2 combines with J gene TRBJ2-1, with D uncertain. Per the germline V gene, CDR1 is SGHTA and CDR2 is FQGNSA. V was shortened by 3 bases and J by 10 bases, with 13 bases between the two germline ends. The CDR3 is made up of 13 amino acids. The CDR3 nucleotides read TGTGCCAGCAGCTTGGGTCAGTCACTAGAGCAGTTCTTC. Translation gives CASSLGQSLEQFF.

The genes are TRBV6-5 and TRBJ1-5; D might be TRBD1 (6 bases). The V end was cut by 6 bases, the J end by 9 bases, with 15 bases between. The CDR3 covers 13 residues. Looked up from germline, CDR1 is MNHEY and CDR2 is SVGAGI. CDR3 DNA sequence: TGTGCCAGCAGGCAACAGGGCTACGGGCCCCAGCATTTT. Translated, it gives CASRQQGYGPQHF.

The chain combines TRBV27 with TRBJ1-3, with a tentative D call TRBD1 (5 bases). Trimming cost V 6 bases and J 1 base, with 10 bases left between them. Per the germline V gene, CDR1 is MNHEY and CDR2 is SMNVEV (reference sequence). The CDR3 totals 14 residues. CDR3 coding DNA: TGTGCCAGCAGGGGAGGGGTATCTGGAAACACCATATATTTT. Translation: CASRGGVSGNTIYF.

CDR3 in DNA: TGTGCCAGCAGCCCCGGGACTAGCGGGGCAGATACGCAGTATTTT. This sequence encodes CASSPGTSGADTQYF. The chain is built from TRBV6-5 and TRBJ2-3, with 13 bases fitting TRBD2. J gave up 4 bases and V 6 bases, and 4 bases lay outside the gene matches. Germline V gene sequence: CDR1 MNHEY, CDR2 SVGAGI. There are 15 residues in the CDR3.

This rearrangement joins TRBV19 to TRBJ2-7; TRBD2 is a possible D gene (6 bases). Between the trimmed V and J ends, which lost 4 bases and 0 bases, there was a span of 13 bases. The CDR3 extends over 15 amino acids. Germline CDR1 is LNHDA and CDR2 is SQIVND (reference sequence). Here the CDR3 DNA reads TGTGCCAGTAGTACCCTGGGGGGAGCCTCCTACGAGCAGTACTTC. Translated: CASSTLGGASYEQYF.

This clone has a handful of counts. This CDR3 is CASRDSSSEAFF. The CDR3 nucleotides are TGCGCCAGCCGGGACAGCAGCTCCGAAGCTTTCTTT. The chain couples TRBV10-2 to TRBJ1-1, with 7 bases matching TRBD1. Germline CDR1 reads WSHSY; CDR2 reads SAAADI. The CDR3 has 12 amino acids. Trimming took 8 bases from V and 8 from J; bases not matched to a gene: 8.

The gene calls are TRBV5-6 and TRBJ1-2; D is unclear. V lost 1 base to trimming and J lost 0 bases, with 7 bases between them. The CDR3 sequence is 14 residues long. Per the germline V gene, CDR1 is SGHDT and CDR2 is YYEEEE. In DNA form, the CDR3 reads TGTGCCAGCAGCTTGACCACAACTAACTATGGCTACACCTTC. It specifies CASSLTTTNYGYTF.

CDR3 loop: CASSFGDYYGYTF. The DNA of the CDR3 is TGTGCCAGCAGCTTTGGGGACTACTATGGCTACACCTTC. The rearrangement links TRBV5-6 to TRBJ1-2; tentative D call: TRBD1 (5 bases). The germline gives CDR1 SGHDT, CDR2 YYEEEE. The V end was cut by 2 bases, the J end by 3 bases, with 8 bases between. The CDR3 is 13 residues long.

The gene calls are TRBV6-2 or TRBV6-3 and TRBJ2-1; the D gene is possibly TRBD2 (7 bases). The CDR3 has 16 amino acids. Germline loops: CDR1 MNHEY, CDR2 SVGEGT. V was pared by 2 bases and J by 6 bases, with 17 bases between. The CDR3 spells CASSYAQGRGTNEQFF. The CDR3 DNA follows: TGTGCCAGCAGTTACGCCCAGGGGCGGGGGACCAATGAGCAGTTCTTC.

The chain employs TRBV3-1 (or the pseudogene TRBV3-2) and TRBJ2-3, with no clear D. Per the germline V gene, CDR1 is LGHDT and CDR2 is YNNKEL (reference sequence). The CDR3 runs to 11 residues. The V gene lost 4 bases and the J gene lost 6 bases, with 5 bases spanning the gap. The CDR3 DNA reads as TGTGCCAGCAGCCTACTCGATACGCAGTATTTT. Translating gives CASSLLDTQYF.